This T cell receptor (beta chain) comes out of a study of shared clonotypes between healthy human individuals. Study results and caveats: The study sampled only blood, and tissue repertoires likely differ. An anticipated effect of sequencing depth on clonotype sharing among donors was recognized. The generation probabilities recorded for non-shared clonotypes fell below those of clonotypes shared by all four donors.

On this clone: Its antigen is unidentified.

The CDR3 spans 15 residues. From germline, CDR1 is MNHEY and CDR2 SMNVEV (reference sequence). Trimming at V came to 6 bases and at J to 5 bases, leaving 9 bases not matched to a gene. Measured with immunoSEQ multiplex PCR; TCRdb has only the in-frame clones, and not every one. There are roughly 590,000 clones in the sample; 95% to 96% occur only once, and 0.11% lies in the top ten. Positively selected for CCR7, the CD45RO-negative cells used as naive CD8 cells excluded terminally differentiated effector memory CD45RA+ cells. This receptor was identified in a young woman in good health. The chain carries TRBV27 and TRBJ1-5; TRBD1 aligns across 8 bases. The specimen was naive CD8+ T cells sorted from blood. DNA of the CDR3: TGTGCCAGCAGGCCCTCCCTACAGGGGGATCAGCCCCAGCATTTT. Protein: CASRPSLQGDQPQHF.